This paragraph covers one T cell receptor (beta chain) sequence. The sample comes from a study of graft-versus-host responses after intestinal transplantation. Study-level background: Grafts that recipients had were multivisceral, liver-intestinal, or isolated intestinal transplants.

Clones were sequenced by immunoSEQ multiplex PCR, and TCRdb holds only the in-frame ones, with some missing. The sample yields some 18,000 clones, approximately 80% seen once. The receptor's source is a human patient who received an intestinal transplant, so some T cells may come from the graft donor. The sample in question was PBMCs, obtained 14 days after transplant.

The CDR3 sequence is CASSLIGLGKGINYGYTF. As DNA, the CDR3 is TGTGCCAGCAGCTTGATTGGGTTAGGGAAAGGGATTAACTATGGCTACACCTTC. V is TRBV5-4 and J is TRBJ1-2; D not certain. CDR1 and CDR2 (germline): SGHNT, YYREEE (reference sequence). Trimming removed 1 base at V and 1 base at J, with 20 bases between. This CDR3 is 18 amino acids long.